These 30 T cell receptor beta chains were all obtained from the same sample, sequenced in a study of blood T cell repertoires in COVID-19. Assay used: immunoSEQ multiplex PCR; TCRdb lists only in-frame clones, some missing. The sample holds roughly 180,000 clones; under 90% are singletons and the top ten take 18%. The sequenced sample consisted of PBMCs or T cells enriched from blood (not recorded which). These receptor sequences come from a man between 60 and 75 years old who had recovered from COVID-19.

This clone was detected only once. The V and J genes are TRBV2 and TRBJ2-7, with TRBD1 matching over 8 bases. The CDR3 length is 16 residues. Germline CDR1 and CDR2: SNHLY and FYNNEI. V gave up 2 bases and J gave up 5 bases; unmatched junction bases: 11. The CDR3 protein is CASSEPDRVVQNEQYF. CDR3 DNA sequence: TGTGCCAGCAGTGAACCGGACAGGGTCGTCCAAAACGAGCAGTACTTC. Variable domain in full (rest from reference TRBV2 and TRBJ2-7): EPEVTQTPSHQVTQMGQEVILRCVPISNHLYFYWYRQILGQKVEFLVSFYNNEISEKSEIFDDQFSVERPDGSNFTLKIRSTKLEDSAMYFCASSEPDRVVQNEQYFGPGTRLTVT.

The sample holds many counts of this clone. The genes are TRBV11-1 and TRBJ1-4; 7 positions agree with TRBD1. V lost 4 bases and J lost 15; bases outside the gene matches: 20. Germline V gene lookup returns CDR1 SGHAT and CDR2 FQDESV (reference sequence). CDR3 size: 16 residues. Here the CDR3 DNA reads TGTGCCAGCAGCTCCGGGACAGCCGAAAAAAGTCCAAGGGTGTTTTTT. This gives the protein CASSSGTAEKSPRVFF.

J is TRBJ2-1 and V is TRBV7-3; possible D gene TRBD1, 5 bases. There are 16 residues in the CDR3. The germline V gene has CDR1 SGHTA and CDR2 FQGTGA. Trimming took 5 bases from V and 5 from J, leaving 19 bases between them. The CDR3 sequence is CASSPKIDSLDNEQFF. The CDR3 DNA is TGTGCCAGCAGCCCAAAGATCGACAGCCTAGACAATGAGCAGTTCTTC.

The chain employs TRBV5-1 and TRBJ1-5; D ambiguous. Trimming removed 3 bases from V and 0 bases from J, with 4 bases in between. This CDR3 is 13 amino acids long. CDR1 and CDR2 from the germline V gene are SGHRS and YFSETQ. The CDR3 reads CASSYGSNQPQHF. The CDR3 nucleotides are TGCGCCAGCAGCTACGGTAGCAATCAGCCCCAGCATTTT.

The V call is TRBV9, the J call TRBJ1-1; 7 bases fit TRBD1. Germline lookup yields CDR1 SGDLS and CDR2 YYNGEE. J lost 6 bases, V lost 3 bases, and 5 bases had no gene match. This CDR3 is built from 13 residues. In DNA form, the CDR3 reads TGTGCCAGCAGCGCCCTTGACAGGGCTGAAGCTTTCTTT. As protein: CASSALDRAEAFF.

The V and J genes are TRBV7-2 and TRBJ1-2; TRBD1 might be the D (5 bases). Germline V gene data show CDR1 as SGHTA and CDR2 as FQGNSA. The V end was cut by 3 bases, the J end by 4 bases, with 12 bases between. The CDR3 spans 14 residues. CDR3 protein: CASSFSTDSYGYTF. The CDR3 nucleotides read TGTGCCAGCAGCTTTAGTACAGACAGCTATGGCTACACCTTC.

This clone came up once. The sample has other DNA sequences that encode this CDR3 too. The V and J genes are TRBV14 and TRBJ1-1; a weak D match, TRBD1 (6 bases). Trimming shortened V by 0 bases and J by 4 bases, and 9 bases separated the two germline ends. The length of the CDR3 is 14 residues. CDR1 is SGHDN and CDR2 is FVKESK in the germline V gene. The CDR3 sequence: CASSQDSGVTEAFF. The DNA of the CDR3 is TGTGCCAGCAGCCAAGATTCAGGGGTCACTGAAGCTTTCTTT.

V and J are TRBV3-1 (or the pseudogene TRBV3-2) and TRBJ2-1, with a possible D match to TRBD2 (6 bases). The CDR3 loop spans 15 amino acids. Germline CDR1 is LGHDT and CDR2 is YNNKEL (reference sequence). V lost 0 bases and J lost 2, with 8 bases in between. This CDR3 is CASSQETSPYNEQFF. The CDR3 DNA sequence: TGTGCCAGCAGCCAAGAAACTAGCCCCTACAATGAGCAGTTCTTC.

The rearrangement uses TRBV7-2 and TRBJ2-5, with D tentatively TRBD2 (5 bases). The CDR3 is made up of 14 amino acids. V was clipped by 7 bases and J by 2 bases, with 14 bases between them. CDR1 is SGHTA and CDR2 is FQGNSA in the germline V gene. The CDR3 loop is CASTATEGQETQYF. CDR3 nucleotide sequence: TGTGCCAGCACCGCGACCGAGGGACAAGAGACCCAGTACTTC.

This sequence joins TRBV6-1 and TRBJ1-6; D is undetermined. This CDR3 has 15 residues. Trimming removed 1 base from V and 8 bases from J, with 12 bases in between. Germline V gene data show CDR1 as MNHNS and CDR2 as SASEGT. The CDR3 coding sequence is TGTGCCAGCAGTGAAGTGGCAGGTATTGATTCACCCCTCCACTTT. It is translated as CASSEVAGIDSPLHF.

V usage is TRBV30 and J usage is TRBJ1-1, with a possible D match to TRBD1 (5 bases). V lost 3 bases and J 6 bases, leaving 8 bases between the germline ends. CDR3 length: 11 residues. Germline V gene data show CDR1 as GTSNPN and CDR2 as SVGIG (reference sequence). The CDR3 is CAWSGQSEAFF. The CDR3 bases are TGTGCCTGGAGCGGACAATCTGAAGCTTTCTTT.

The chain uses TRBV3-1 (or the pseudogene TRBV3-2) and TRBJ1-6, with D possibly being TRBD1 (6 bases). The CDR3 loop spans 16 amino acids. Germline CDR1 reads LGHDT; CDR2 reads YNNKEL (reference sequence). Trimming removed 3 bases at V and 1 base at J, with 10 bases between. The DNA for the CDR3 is TGTGCCAGCAGCCAGAGGGACATGTCCTATAATTCACCCCTCCACTTT. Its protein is CASSQRDMSYNSPLHF.

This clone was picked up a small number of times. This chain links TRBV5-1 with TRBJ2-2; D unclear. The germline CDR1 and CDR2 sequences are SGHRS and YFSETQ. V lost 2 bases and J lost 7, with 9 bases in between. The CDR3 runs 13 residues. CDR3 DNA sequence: TGCGCCAGCAGCTTATTCAGTAACGGGGAGCTGTTTTTT. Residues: CASSLFSNGELFF.

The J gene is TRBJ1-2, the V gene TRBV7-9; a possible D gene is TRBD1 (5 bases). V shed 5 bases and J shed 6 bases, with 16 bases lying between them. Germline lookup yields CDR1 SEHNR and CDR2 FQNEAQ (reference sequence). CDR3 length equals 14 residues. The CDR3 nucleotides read TGTGCCAGCAGCCCGCGGACAAAATTCGATGGCTACACCTTC. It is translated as CASSPRTKFDGYTF.

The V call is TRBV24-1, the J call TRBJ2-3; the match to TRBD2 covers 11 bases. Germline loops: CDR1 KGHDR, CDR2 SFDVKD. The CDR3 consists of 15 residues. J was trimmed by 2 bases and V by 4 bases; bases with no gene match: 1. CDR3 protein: CATSEGLAATDTQYF. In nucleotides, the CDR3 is TGTGCCACCAGTGAGGGACTAGCGGCCACAGATACGCAGTATTTT.

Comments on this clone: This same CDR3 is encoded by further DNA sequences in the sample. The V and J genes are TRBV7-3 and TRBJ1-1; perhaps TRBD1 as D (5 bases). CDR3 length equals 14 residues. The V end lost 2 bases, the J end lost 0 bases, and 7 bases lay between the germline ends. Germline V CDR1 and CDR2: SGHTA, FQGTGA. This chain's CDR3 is CASSLQGMNTEAFF. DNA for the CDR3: TGTGCCAGCAGCTTACAGGGAATGAACACTGAAGCTTTCTTT.

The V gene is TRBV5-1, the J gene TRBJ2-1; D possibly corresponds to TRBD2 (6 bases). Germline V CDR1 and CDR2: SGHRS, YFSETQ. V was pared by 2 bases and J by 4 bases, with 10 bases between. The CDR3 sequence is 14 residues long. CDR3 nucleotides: TGCGCCAGCAGCTTAAGGGCGGGGTACAATGAGCAGTTCTTC. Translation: CASSLRAGYNEQFF.

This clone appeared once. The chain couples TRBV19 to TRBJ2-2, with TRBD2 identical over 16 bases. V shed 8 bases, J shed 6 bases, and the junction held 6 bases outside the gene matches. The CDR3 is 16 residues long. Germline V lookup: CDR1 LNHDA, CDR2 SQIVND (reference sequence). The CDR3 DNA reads TGTGCCAGTGGTGGGACTAGCGGGAGGGTACCCGGGGAGCTGTTTTTT. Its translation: CASGGTSGRVPGELFF.

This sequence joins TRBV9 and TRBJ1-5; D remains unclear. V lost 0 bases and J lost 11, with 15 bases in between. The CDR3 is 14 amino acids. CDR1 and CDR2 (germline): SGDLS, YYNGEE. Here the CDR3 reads CASSVDPDDSAQHF. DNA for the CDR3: TGTGCCAGCAGCGTAGACCCTGACGACTCGGCCCAGCATTTT.

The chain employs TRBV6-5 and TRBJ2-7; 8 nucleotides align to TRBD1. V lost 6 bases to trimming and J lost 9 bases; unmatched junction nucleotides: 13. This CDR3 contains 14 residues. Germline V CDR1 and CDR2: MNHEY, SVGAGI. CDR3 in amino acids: CASRRQGKSGLQYF. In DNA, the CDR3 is TGTGCCAGCAGGAGACAGGGGAAGAGCGGGCTGCAGTACTTC.

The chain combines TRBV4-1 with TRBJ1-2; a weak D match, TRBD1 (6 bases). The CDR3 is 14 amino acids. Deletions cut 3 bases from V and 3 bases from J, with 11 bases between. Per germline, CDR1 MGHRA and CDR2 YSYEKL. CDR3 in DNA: TGCGCCAGCAGCCAGGGGACAATGGACTATGGCTACACCTTC. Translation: CASSQGTMDYGYTF.

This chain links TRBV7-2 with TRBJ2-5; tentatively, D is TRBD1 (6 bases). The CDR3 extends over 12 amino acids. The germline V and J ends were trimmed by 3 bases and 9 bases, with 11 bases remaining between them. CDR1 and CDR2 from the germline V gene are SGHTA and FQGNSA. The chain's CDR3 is CASSLTPGAQYF. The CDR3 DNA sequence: TGTGCCAGCAGCTTGACACCAGGGGCCCAGTACTTC.

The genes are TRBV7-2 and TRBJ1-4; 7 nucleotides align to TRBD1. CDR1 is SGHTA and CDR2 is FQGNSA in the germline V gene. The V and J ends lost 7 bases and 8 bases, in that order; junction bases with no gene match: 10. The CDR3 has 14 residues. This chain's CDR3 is CASTGGGFSEKLFF. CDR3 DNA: TGTGCCAGCACAGGAGGGGGCTTTAGCGAAAAACTGTTTTTT.

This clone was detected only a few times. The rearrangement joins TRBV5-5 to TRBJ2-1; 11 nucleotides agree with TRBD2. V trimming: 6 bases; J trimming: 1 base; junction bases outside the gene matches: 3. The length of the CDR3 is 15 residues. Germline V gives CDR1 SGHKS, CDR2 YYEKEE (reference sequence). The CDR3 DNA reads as TGTGCCAGCACATGGACTAGCGGGTCCTACAATGAGCAGTTCTTC. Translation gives CASTWTSGSYNEQFF.

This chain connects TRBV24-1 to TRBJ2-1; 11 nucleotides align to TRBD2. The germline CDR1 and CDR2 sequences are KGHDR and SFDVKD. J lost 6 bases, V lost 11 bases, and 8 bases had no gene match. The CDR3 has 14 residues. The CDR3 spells CAKPGLAESNEQFF. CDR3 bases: TGTGCCAAACCGGGACTAGCGGAATCCAATGAGCAGTTCTTC.

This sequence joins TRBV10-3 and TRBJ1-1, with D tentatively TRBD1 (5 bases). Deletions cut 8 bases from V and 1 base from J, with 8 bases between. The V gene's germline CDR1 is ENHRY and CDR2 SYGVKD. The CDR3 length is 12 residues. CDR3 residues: CAIGQKNTEAFF. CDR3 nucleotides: TGTGCCATCGGACAAAAGAACACTGAAGCTTTCTTT.

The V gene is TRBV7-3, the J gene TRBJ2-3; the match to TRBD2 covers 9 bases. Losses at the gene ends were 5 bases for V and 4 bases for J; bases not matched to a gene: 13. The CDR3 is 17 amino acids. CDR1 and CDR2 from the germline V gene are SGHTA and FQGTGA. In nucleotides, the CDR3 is TGTGCCAGCAGCGTCAGAGGTGGCGGGGGGGCCCCAGATACGCAGTATTTT. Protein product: CASSVRGGGGAPDTQYF.

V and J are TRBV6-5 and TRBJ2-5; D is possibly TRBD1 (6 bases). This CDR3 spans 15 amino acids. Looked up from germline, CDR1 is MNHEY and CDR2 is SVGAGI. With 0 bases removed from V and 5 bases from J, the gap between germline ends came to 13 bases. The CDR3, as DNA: TGTGCCAGCAGTTACTCGAGAACAGGGTGGGAGACCCAGTACTTC. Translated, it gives CASSYSRTGWETQYF.

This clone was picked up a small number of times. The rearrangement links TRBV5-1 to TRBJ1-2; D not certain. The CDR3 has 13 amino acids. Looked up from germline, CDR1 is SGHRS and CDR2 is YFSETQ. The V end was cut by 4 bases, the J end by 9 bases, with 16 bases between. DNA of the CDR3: TGCGCCAGCAGCCCGTCCTCGAGGAGCAGCTACACCTTC. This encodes CASSPSSRSSYTF.

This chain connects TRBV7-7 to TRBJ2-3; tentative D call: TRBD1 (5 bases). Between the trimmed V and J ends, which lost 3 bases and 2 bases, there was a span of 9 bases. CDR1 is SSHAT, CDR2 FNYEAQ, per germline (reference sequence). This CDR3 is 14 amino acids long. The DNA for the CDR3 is TGTGCCAGCAGCTTGGGGCAGGTCACAGATACGCAGTATTTT. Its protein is CASSLGQVTDTQYF.